This entry describes one T cell receptor (beta chain). What it recognizes is unknown. This sample was included in a study of cytomegalovirus exposure and HLA in healthy donors. The study's findings and limits: In a later analysis, at a false discovery rate of 0.05, some 15,000 TCR beta sequences were associated with HLA alleles.

Trimming pared 3 bases from V and 5 bases from J, leaving 16 bases between. This CDR3 contains 14 residues. Germline CDR1 and CDR2: SQVTM and ANQGSEA. PCR involved 60 Vbeta and 13 Jbeta primers. Some clones are missing from TCRdb's copy, which holds only in-frame ones; the method was immunoSEQ multiplex PCR. This repertoire shows 150,000 or so clones, 65% to 75% found once; its top ten account for around 2.3%. The source material was PBMCs. V is TRBV29-1 and J is TRBJ1-2; no clear D gene. The sequence came from a human donor in good health. CDR3 sequence reads: CSVDTHLGGYGYTF. CDR3 nucleotide sequence: TGCAGCGTTGATACCCACCTGGGAGGATATGGCTACACCTTC.